These 5 T cell receptor beta chains came from one sample sequenced in a study of CD8+CD57+ T cells in acquired aplastic anemia. Genomic DNA constituted the template upon which TCR beta VDJ and CDR3 profiling was performed. Using its own MiXCR run on the reads, TCRdb lists one record per CDR3 protein. The sample includes some 150,000 distinct CDR3 sequences, around two fifths seen only once; the top ten take around 8.4%. Sequencing was done on a sample of sorted CD4+, CD8+, or CD8+CD57+ T cells (not recorded which) from PBMCs. Receptor source: a human donor in good health, serving as a control.

The chain links TRBV11-1 to TRBJ1-1; tentative D call: TRBD1 (5 bases). This CDR3 has 17 residues. V shed 0 bases and J shed 1 base, with 15 bases lying between them. CDR1 and CDR2 (germline): SGHAT, FQDESV (reference sequence). CDR3 in amino acids: CASSLAVGQGRNTEAFF. As DNA, the CDR3 is TGTGCCAGCAGCTTAGCGGTCGGCCAGGGACGGAACACTGAAGCTTTCTTT.

This clonotype was detected a few times. The V gene is TRBV5-1, the J gene TRBJ1-3; no reliable D call. The germline gives CDR1 SGHRS, CDR2 YFSETQ. The CDR3 consists of 17 residues. Trimming took off 0 bases at V and 0 bases at J, with 13 bases between the two ends. Written as DNA, the CDR3 is TGCGCCAGCAGCTTGGGCGGCTCCAGGTACTCTGGAAACACCATATATTTT. Protein product: CASSLGGSRYSGNTIYF.

The chain joins TRBV7-6 to TRBJ2-1, with TRBD1 matching 7 bases. Trimming cost V 4 bases and J 0 bases; bases outside gene matches: 9. Germline V gene sequence: CDR1 SGHVS, CDR2 FNYEAQ. The CDR3 has 17 residues. The CDR3 region has the DNA TGTGCCAGCAGCTCATTACAGGGGCCGAGCTCCTACAATGAGCAGTTCTTC. Its translation is CASSSLQGPSSYNEQFF.

The chain couples TRBV5-1 to TRBJ1-2; weak D call: TRBD1 (6 bases). Germline V gives CDR1 SGHRS, CDR2 YFSETQ. The CDR3 loop spans 14 amino acids. V was clipped by 3 bases and J by 7 bases, with 16 bases between them. The CDR3 sequence: CASSSTQGPSGYTF. In DNA, the CDR3 is TGCGCCAGCAGCTCTACACAGGGACCTAGTGGCTACACCTTC.

The rearrangement joins TRBV5-1 to TRBJ2-7; D is undetermined. This CDR3 contains 14 residues. V dropped 4 bases and J dropped 2 bases, with 13 bases sitting between them. CDR1 is SGHRS and CDR2 is YFSETQ in the germline V gene. For the CDR3, the DNA is TGCGCCAGCAGCCAAGTTCAGCTTCCCTACGAGCAGTACTTC. Its protein is CASSQVQLPYEQYF.